This T cell receptor (beta chain) appears in the sequencing data of a study of T cell responses to AZD1222 COVID-19 vaccine. Whole-study findings and limits: Donors were chiefly white British, with a greater number of females, and clonal diversity was perhaps underestimated. Reportedly, nearly half the spike-specific TCRs target unmutated variant regions. Spike was spanned by vaccine-associated CD4 TCRs, which were dominant at 160-218 and 743-854.

Only in-frame clones appear in the TCRdb table, and some are missing; sequencing was by immunoSEQ multiplex PCR. The sample carries roughly 100,000 clones, more than 75% recorded once. As for this clone: The antigen is undetermined.

This CDR3 contains 16 residues. V was trimmed by 4 bases and J by 5 bases, leaving 21 bases between them. CDR1 is SGHRS, CDR2 YFSETQ, per germline. The chain is built from TRBV5-1 and TRBJ1-1; D gene ambiguous. This receptor was obtained from an adult in good health. Sequenced material: peripheral blood, taken on day 0 of AZD1222 vaccination. CDR3 amino acids: CASSARPSGIWTEAFF. The DNA of the CDR3 is TGCGCCAGCAGCGCTCGGCCATCGGGAATCTGGACTGAAGCTTTCTTT. The full variable domain, rest sourced from reference TRBV5-1 and TRBJ1-1, is KAGVTQTPRYLIKTRGQQVTLSCSPISGHRSVSWYQQTPGQGLQFLFEYFSETQRNKGNFPGRFSGRQFSNSRSEMNVSTLELGDSALYLCASSARPSGIWTEAFFGQGTRLTVV.